Each of the 27 T cell receptor beta chains below was sequenced from the same sample in a study of shared clonotypes between healthy human individuals. This table comes from immunoSEQ multiplex PCR, and its TCRdb copy is limited to in-frame clones, with some not included. This sample yields about 1.5 million clones, of which roughly 96% are seen a single time; approximately 1.1% belongs to the top ten. Sequencing was done on a sample of naive CD4+ T cells sorted from blood. The subset: CD45RA+ positively selected. Source of these receptors: a man aged 25-40 years in good health.

This clone was found once. The genes are TRBV13 and TRBJ2-1; D gene uncertain. Deletions cut 2 bases from V and 0 bases from J, with 8 bases between. Germline loops: CDR1 PRHDT, CDR2 FYEKMQ (reference sequence). This CDR3 is 15 amino acids long. The CDR3 loop reads CASSLSGSSYNEQFF. The CDR3, as DNA: TGTGCCAGCAGCTTATCCGGAAGCTCCTACAATGAGCAGTTCTTC.

This clone came up once. The CDR3 DNA reads TGTGCCAGCAGCTTAGCGCAGGGTCAGCCCCAGCATTTT. It encodes CASSLAQGQPQHF. The gene calls are TRBV7-9 and TRBJ1-5; weak D call: TRBD1 (5 bases). Germline lookup yields CDR1 SEHNR and CDR2 FQNEAQ (reference sequence). CDR3 length: 13 amino acids. V lost 0 bases and J 6 bases, leaving 6 bases between the germline ends.

The chain joins TRBV5-1 to TRBJ1-2; possibly TRBD1 for D (5 bases). Deletions cut 0 bases from V and 1 base from J, with 19 bases between. The CDR3 has 18 amino acids. Germline values: CDR1 SGHRS, CDR2 YFSETQ. CDR3 protein: CASSLDGAAGLHNYGYTF. The CDR3 region has the DNA TGCGCCAGCAGCTTGGATGGGGCGGCAGGCCTACATAACTATGGCTACACCTTC.

This sequence joins TRBV7-8 and TRBJ1-5; the D is unclear. The CDR3 covers 15 residues. Germline CDR1 reads SGHVS; CDR2 reads FQNEAQ. The V gene lost 6 bases and the J gene lost 6 bases, with 18 bases spanning the gap. The DNA of the CDR3 is TGTGCCAGCAGGTCAGACATGAGGATCGGTCAGCCCCAGCATTTT. Translating it yields CASRSDMRIGQPQHF.

The CDR3 reads CASRGAGSSYNEQFF. The DNA for the CDR3 is TGTGCCAGCAGAGGTGCGGGAAGCTCCTACAATGAGCAGTTCTTC. The chain uses TRBV6-5 and TRBJ2-1, with a possible D match to TRBD2 (6 bases). Trimming removed 6 bases from V and 0 bases from J, with 12 bases in between. The CDR3 totals 15 residues. Germline values: CDR1 MNHEY, CDR2 SVGAGI.

The gene calls are TRBV29-1 and TRBJ1-2, with D unresolved. V lost 5 bases, J lost 6 bases, and 25 bases lay in between. The CDR3 has 16 residues. CDR1 is SQVTM and CDR2 is ANQGSEA in the germline V gene. The CDR3 protein is CSVIQLRWSSRDGYTF. The CDR3, as DNA: TGCAGCGTTATACAACTAAGGTGGAGTAGTCGTGATGGCTACACCTTC.

The chain employs TRBV5-6 and TRBJ2-5; 9 nucleotides match TRBD2. Germline loops: CDR1 SGHDT, CDR2 YYEEEE. V lost 7 bases to trimming and J lost 5 bases; unmatched junction nucleotides: 15. The CDR3 runs 16 residues. CDR3 sequence: CASRSQGTSYRETQYF. The CDR3 coding sequence is TGTGCCAGCCGCAGCCAGGGGACTAGCTACCGGGAGACCCAGTACTTC.

V is TRBV5-1 and J is TRBJ2-2; TRBD2 matches at 10 bases. V trimming: 5 bases; J trimming: 7 bases; junction bases outside the gene matches: 11. This CDR3 region has 16 residues. CDR1 is SGHRS and CDR2 is YFSETQ in the germline V gene. The CDR3 protein is CASRRTSGSSIGELFF. In DNA, the CDR3 is TGCGCCAGCAGAAGGACTAGCGGCTCCTCCATCGGGGAGCTGTTTTTT.

The V gene is TRBV29-1, the J gene TRBJ2-7, with 15 bases identical to TRBD2. V was pared by 6 bases and J by 6 bases, with 6 bases of the junction left unmatched. The germline V gene encodes CDR1 SQVTM and CDR2 ANQGSEA. The CDR3 runs to 14 residues. CDR3 coding DNA: TGCAGCGTCAGGGGGGGACTAGCGGGAGGCGAGCAGTACTTC. Its translation: CSVRGGLAGGEQYF.

The chain is built from TRBV15 and TRBJ1-4; D remains unclear. The V and J ends lost 3 bases and 8 bases respectively, with 10 bases between them. There are 13 residues in the CDR3. In germline, CDR1 is LNHNV, CDR2 YYDKDF (reference sequence). In nucleotides, the CDR3 is TGTGCCACCAGCAGCAGCCCTACGGAAAAACTGTTTTTT. Its translation is CATSSSPTEKLFF.

The chain links TRBV2 to TRBJ2-5, with no clear D. Germline-derived CDR1 and CDR2 are SNHLY and FYNNEI. Trimming shortened V by 4 bases and J by 3 bases, and 9 bases separated the two germline ends. This CDR3 is built from 13 residues. The CDR3 DNA is TGTGCCAGCAGTGCCAACAGTAAAGAGACCCAGTACTTC. Translated, it gives CASSANSKETQYF.

The chain uses TRBV7-6 and TRBJ2-1; the D is unclear. The V gene lost 5 bases and the J gene lost 7 bases, with 18 bases spanning the gap. The CDR3 consists of 15 residues. Germline V gene data show CDR1 as SGHVS and CDR2 as FNYEAQ. CDR3 bases: TGTGCCAGCAGCCCCCGGGCCACCTTGCAAAATGAGCAGTTCTTC. This codes for CASSPRATLQNEQFF.

The V call is TRBV6-6, the J call TRBJ2-7, with 12 bases aligning to TRBD2. The V gene end was trimmed by 7 bases and the J gene end by 0 bases; junction bases not matched to a gene: 7. Germline loops: CDR1 MNHNY, CDR2 SVGAGI (reference sequence). The CDR3 covers 16 residues. CDR3 amino acids: CASTRTSGTSSYEQYF. CDR3 nucleotide sequence: TGTGCCAGCACCAGGACTAGCGGGACCTCCTCCTACGAGCAGTACTTC.

The chain joins TRBV7-8 to TRBJ2-2; 11 nucleotides match TRBD2. Germline CDR1 is SGHVS and CDR2 is FQNEAQ. This CDR3 has 22 amino acids. V dropped 0 bases and J dropped 5; count of bases not matched to a gene: 20. The CDR3 DNA sequence: TGTGCCAGCAGCTTAGCGCGGGACAGGTGGGGCCGGACTAGCGGGCCAACCGGGGAGCTGTTTTTT. Protein: CASSLARDRWGRTSGPTGELFF.

This clone was recorded only once. Other nucleotide sequences in the sample specify the same CDR3. V is TRBV28 and J is TRBJ2-2; no reliable D call. The CDR3 loop spans 13 amino acids. Trimming stripped 2 bases from V and 2 bases from J, with 3 bases between. Germline V lookup: CDR1 MDHEN, CDR2 SYDVKM. This chain's CDR3 is CASSLRNTGELFF. DNA of the CDR3: TGTGCCAGCAGTTTAAGAAACACCGGGGAGCTGTTTTTT. The whole variable domain, remainder taken from reference TRBV28 and TRBJ2-2, is DVKVTQSSRYLVKRTGEKVFLECVQDMDHENMFWYRQDPGLGLRLIYFSYDVKMKEKGDIPEGYSVSREKKERFSLILESASTNQTSMYLCASSLRNTGELFFGEGSRLTVL.

This chain joins TRBV28 and TRBJ1-1; D ambiguous. CDR3 length equals 13 residues. The ends were cut back, 1 base at V and 3 bases at J, with 6 bases in the middle. Germline V CDR1 and CDR2: MDHEN, SYDVKM. The CDR3 loop reads CASSLYPDTEAFF. The CDR3 DNA is TGTGCCAGCAGTTTATACCCAGACACTGAAGCTTTCTTT.

CDR3 sequence: CASSFSPGDLNIQYF. CDR3 nucleotides: TGCGCCAGCAGCTTTAGTCCAGGGGACCTAAACATTCAGTACTTC. This chain joins TRBV5-1 and TRBJ2-4; the D gene is possibly TRBD1 (6 bases). The CDR3 runs to 15 residues. V was clipped by 2 bases and J by 6 bases, with 15 bases between them. Germline loops: CDR1 SGHRS, CDR2 YFSETQ.

The chain combines TRBV7-9 with TRBJ2-1, with D possibly being TRBD2 (6 bases). Trimming pared 3 bases from V and 2 bases from J, leaving 20 bases between. Germline CDR1 reads SEHNR; CDR2 reads FQNEAQ (reference sequence). The CDR3 extends over 18 amino acids. Here the CDR3 DNA reads TGTGCCAGCAGCTTCGCCCCTCTAGCGTTCCGGACCTACAATGAGCAGTTCTTC. This sequence encodes CASSFAPLAFRTYNEQFF.

The chain combines TRBV20-1 with TRBJ2-1; no reliable D call. From germline, CDR1 is DFQATT and CDR2 SNEGSKA (reference sequence). V shed 3 bases and J shed 7 bases, with 7 bases lying between them. CDR3 length: 11 residues. The CDR3 DNA sequence: TGCAGTGCTAGGTATATTAATGAGCAGTTCTTC. This codes for CSARYINEQFF.

The V and J genes are TRBV5-1 and TRBJ1-4, with D perhaps matching TRBD1 (6 bases). CDR1 is SGHRS and CDR2 is YFSETQ in the germline V gene. The length of the CDR3 is 15 residues. V dropped 4 bases and J dropped 5 bases, with 15 bases sitting between them. CDR3 DNA sequence: TGCGCCAGCAGCCCCAGGGGCGAAGGGAATGAAAAACTGTTTTTT. Translation: CASSPRGEGNEKLFF.

The chain carries TRBV11-2 and TRBJ2-4; no clear D. Trimming took 3 bases from V and 1 from J, leaving 13 bases between them. Looked up from germline, CDR1 is SGHAT and CDR2 is FQNNGV. The CDR3 extends over 16 amino acids. CDR3 region: CASSLNPLFAKNIQYF. As DNA, the CDR3 is TGTGCCAGCAGCTTGAACCCCCTCTTTGCCAAAAACATTCAGTACTTC.

This chain uses TRBV6-6 with TRBJ2-3; 7 bases are a match to TRBD2. The CDR3 length is 16 residues. V dropped 0 bases and J dropped 4; count of bases not matched to a gene: 7. CDR1 is MNHNY and CDR2 is SVGAGI in the germline V gene (reference sequence). The CDR3 DNA reads as TGTGCCAGCAGTTACTCGAGACTGGGAGGGGCAGATACGCAGTATTTT. Translated: CASSYSRLGGADTQYF.

J is TRBJ2-2 and V is TRBV28, with 9 bases aligning to TRBD1. J gave up 7 bases and V 6 bases, and 9 bases lay outside the gene matches. This CDR3 comprises 15 residues. In germline, CDR1 is MDHEN, CDR2 SYDVKM. Here the CDR3 DNA reads TGTGCCAGCAGCTTAGGACAGGGGTTCGGCGGGGAGCTGTTTTTT. Protein: CASSLGQGFGGELFF.

The V and J genes are TRBV10-1 and TRBJ2-2; no clear D gene. From germline, CDR1 is WNHNN and CDR2 SYGVQD (reference sequence). This CDR3 has 15 amino acids. V was cut by 0 bases and J by 3 bases, with 8 bases left in between. The CDR3 sequence is CASSESDGHTGELFF. The CDR3 bases are TGCGCCAGCAGTGAGTCCGACGGCCACACCGGGGAGCTGTTTTTT.

This clone was observed a single time. V and J are TRBV5-5 and TRBJ2-1; 7 nucleotides match TRBD2. CDR1 is SGHKS, CDR2 YYEKEE, per germline (reference sequence). After removal of 5 bases from V and 2 bases from J, the junction contained 7 bases not matched to a gene. The CDR3 runs 15 residues. The CDR3 bases are TGTGCCAGCAGACACCGAGCGGGGACCTACAATGAGCAGTTCTTC. Translation: CASRHRAGTYNEQFF.

The chain recombines TRBV11-3 with TRBJ2-1; TRBD2 matches 16 bases. Germline V lookup: CDR1 SGHNT, CDR2 YENEEA. V was pared by 4 bases and J by 2 bases, with 2 bases of the junction left unmatched. The CDR3 totals 17 residues. CDR3 coding DNA: TGTGCCAGCAGCTCCGGGACTAGCGGGAGGGCCTACAATGAGCAGTTCTTC. This encodes CASSSGTSGRAYNEQFF.

The rearrangement joins TRBV5-8 to TRBJ1-2; 9 bases are a match to TRBD1. Germline V CDR1 and CDR2: SGHTS, YDEGEE. V gave up 1 base and J gave up 7 bases; unmatched junction bases: 11. There are 16 residues in the CDR3. In DNA, the CDR3 is TGTGCCAGCAGCTTGCCGACGTGGGACAGGGAGGGTGGCTACACCTTC. Translating gives CASSLPTWDREGGYTF.